The 28 T cell receptor beta chains given below trace back to one sample, sequenced in a study of shared clonotypes between healthy human individuals. Profiling relied on immunoSEQ multiplex PCR, and the TCRdb table lists in-frame clones only, not all of them. The table includes roughly 500,000 clones, 95% to 97% detected once. What was sequenced was naive CD4+ T cells sorted from blood. Specified subset: CD45RA+ positively selected. Receptor source: a young woman in good health.

V is TRBV4-2 and J is TRBJ1-3; D is possibly TRBD1 (5 bases). CDR3 size: 15 residues. The germline V gene has CDR1 LGHNA and CDR2 YNFKEQ. V was clipped by 3 bases and J by 2 bases, with 11 bases between them. The CDR3 is CASSHAGGTGNTIYF. The CDR3 bases are TGTGCCAGCAGCCATGCCGGGGGTACTGGAAACACCATATATTTT.

The rearrangement uses TRBV7-8 and TRBJ2-1; 7 bases are shared with TRBD1. CDR3 length: 13 residues. CDR1 and CDR2 (germline): SGHVS, FQNEAQ. V shed 3 bases and J 9 bases; nucleotides not matched to a gene: 5. CDR3 residues: CASSFQGGSEQFF. The DNA for the CDR3 is TGTGCCAGCAGCTTCCAAGGGGGCAGTGAGCAGTTCTTC.

V gene TRBV25-1 combines with J gene TRBJ2-5; D is undetermined. V was cut by 4 bases and J by 5 bases, with 17 bases left in between. Per germline, CDR1 MGHDK and CDR2 SYGVNS. The CDR3 extends over 15 amino acids. CDR3 sequence: CASSARLIAGETQYF. The DNA of the CDR3 is TGTGCCAGCAGTGCAAGACTTATCGCTGGTGAGACCCAGTACTTC.

The CDR3 coding sequence is TGTGCCAGCTCACCTTACGCAGGAGGGGGCGCGGACACTGAAGCTTTCTTT. Its protein is CASSPYAGGGADTEAFF. The J gene is TRBJ1-1, the V gene TRBV18; 7 bases map to TRBD1. Germline CDR1 reads KGHSH; CDR2 reads LQKENI. There are 17 residues in the CDR3. Trimming removed 3 bases from V and 3 bases from J; junction bases left unmatched: 13. Variable domain in full (rest from reference TRBV18 and TRBJ1-1): NAGVMQNPRHLVRRRGQEARLRCSPMKGHSHVYWYRQLPEEGLKFMVYLQKENIIDESGMPKERFSAEFPKEGPSILRIQQVVRGDSAAYFCASSPYAGGGADTEAFFGQGTRLTVV.

The gene calls are TRBV4-2 and TRBJ1-1; a possible D gene is TRBD1 (6 bases). This CDR3 is 18 amino acids long. Germline values: CDR1 LGHNA, CDR2 YNFKEQ. Trimming shortened V by 0 bases and J by 7 bases, and 24 bases separated the two germline ends. This chain's CDR3 is CASSQETRQTGKGIEAFF. CDR3 DNA: TGTGCCAGCAGCCAAGAGACCCGACAGACAGGTAAAGGAATTGAAGCTTTCTTT.

This clone was detected once. Within the sample, other DNA sequences also encode this same CDR3. The V and J genes are TRBV28 and TRBJ2-5, with D uncertain. This CDR3 comprises 11 residues. The V end lost 3 bases, the J end lost 5 bases, and 4 bases lay between the germline ends. CDR1 is MDHEN, CDR2 SYDVKM, per germline. The CDR3 region is CASSLRETQYF. In nucleotides, the CDR3 is TGTGCCAGCAGTTTGAGGGAGACCCAGTACTTC.

The rearrangement joins TRBV5-4 to TRBJ1-6; no clear D. V lost 0 bases and J 8 bases, leaving 12 bases between the germline ends. This CDR3 region has 15 residues. Looked up from germline, CDR1 is SGHNT and CDR2 is YYREEE (reference sequence). The CDR3 loop reads CASSLGAQADSPLHF. The CDR3 DNA reads TGTGCCAGCAGCTTGGGGGCGCAGGCCGATTCACCCCTCCACTTT.

This rearrangement joins TRBV19 to TRBJ1-5; 7 bases match TRBD1. V lost 5 bases, J lost 6 bases, and 7 bases stayed unmatched. Germline lookup yields CDR1 LNHDA and CDR2 SQIVND (reference sequence). The CDR3 is 14 amino acids. This CDR3 reads CASSPDREVQPQHF. DNA of the CDR3: TGTGCCAGTAGTCCTGACAGGGAGGTTCAGCCCCAGCATTTT.

This rearrangement joins TRBV6-1 to TRBJ2-6; a possible D gene is TRBD1 (5 bases). Germline V gene data show CDR1 as MNHNS and CDR2 as SASEGT. The CDR3 consists of 15 residues. The ends were cut back, 6 bases at V and 0 bases at J, with 9 bases in the middle. This CDR3 is CASRIDSSGANVLTF. The CDR3 coding sequence is TGTGCCAGCAGAATTGACAGCTCTGGGGCCAACGTCCTGACTTTC.

The V gene is TRBV5-4, the J gene TRBJ2-6; D gene ambiguous. The CDR3 extends over 15 amino acids. CDR1 is SGHNT, CDR2 YYREEE, per germline (reference sequence). Trimming removed 4 bases at V and 4 bases at J, with 12 bases between. The CDR3 reads CASSAQLGGANVLTF. For the CDR3, the DNA is TGTGCCAGCAGCGCACAACTGGGGGGGGCCAACGTCCTGACTTTC.

CDR3 residues: CASSTSRIWEQYF. The CDR3 DNA follows: TGTGCCAGCTCGACCAGTCGTATCTGGGAGCAGTACTTC. The V and J genes are TRBV18 and TRBJ2-5; tentative D call: TRBD2 (5 bases). The CDR3 is 13 amino acids. V gave up 6 bases and J gave up 11 bases, with 19 bases separating them. Germline loops: CDR1 KGHSH, CDR2 LQKENI.

V and J are TRBV2 and TRBJ2-6; 7 nucleotides match TRBD1. V shed 4 bases, J shed 2 bases, and the junction held 2 bases outside the gene matches. The CDR3 contains 15 residues. The V gene's germline CDR1 is SNHLY and CDR2 FYNNEI. This CDR3 is CASSATGAGANVLTF. The DNA of the CDR3 is TGTGCCAGCAGTGCCACAGGGGCTGGGGCCAACGTCCTGACTTTC.

This chain joins TRBV6-1 and TRBJ1-3; 8 bases are a match to TRBD1. CDR1 and CDR2 from the germline V gene are MNHNS and SASEGT. Losses at the gene ends were 8 bases for V and 4 bases for J; bases not matched to a gene: 10. This CDR3 is built from 15 residues. The CDR3 sequence: CASLTGGNLGNTIYF. Here the CDR3 DNA reads TGTGCCAGCTTAACAGGGGGTAATCTCGGAAACACCATATATTTT.

The J gene is TRBJ1-5, the V gene TRBV19; 8 bases are a match to TRBD1. CDR1 is LNHDA, CDR2 SQIVND, per germline (reference sequence). Unmatched junction bases numbered 5, after V lost 5 bases and J lost 5 bases. This CDR3 spans 14 amino acids. Here the CDR3 DNA reads TGTGCCAGTAGTCGACAGGGGAGCGATCAGCCCCAGCATTTT. Translated, it gives CASSRQGSDQPQHF. The whole variable domain, remainder taken from reference TRBV19 and TRBJ1-5, is DGGITQSPKYLFRKEGQNVTLSCEQNLNHDAMYWYRQDPGQGLRLIYYSQIVNDFQKGDIAEGYSVSREKKESFPLTVTSAQKNPTAFYLCASSRQGSDQPQHFGDGTRLSIL.

The V call is TRBV6-6, the J call TRBJ2-7, with D possibly matching TRBD2 (5 bases). The germline CDR1 and CDR2 sequences are MNHNY and SVGAGI (reference sequence). Trimming took 2 bases from V and 6 from J, leaving 14 bases between them. The CDR3 totals 14 residues. DNA of the CDR3: TGTGCCAGCAGTTACGGTGGACTGGGAGCCGAGCAGTACTTC. This gives the protein CASSYGGLGAEQYF.

The gene calls are TRBV7-3 and TRBJ1-3; 7 bases are shared with TRBD1. Germline values: CDR1 SGHTA, CDR2 FQGTGA. The length of the CDR3 is 16 residues. J gave up 1 base and V 1 base, and 4 bases lay outside the gene matches. CDR3 in amino acids: CASSLMDRKSGNTIYF. In DNA form, the CDR3 reads TGTGCCAGCAGCTTAATGGACAGGAAATCTGGAAACACCATATATTTT.

J is TRBJ2-7 and V is TRBV4-1, with D hard to call. V shed 2 bases and J shed 6 bases, with 14 bases lying between them. Germline CDR1 and CDR2: MGHRA and YSYEKL. CDR3 length: 14 residues. The CDR3: CASSQFLRVREQYF. The CDR3 DNA reads as TGCGCCAGCAGCCAATTCTTAAGGGTCCGCGAGCAGTACTTC.

The rearrangement joins TRBV7-9 to TRBJ2-7; 13 bases match TRBD2. This CDR3 is built from 17 residues. V trimming: 3 bases; J trimming: 4 bases; junction bases outside the gene matches: 9. Germline CDR1 reads SEHNR; CDR2 reads FQNEAQ (reference sequence). CDR3 nucleotides: TGTGCCAGCAGCTTGGGGACTAGCGGGGCTGCCGGGTACGAGCAGTACTTC. Translating it yields CASSLGTSGAAGYEQYF.

The rearrangement links TRBV6-6 to TRBJ2-5, with D uncertain. The J call is uncertain, as TRBJ2-7 better fits the DNA end. Germline V gene data show CDR1 as MNHNY and CDR2 as SVGAGI (reference sequence). The CDR3 is 11 residues long. CDR3 DNA: TGTGCCAGCAGTTCCACCTACGAGCAGTACTTC. Its protein product is CASSSTYEQYF.

V gene TRBV7-2 combines with J gene TRBJ2-5, with D perhaps matching TRBD1 or TRBD2 (5 bases each). This CDR3 comprises 17 residues. Trimming removed 1 base at V and 9 bases at J, with 24 bases between. The germline CDR1 and CDR2 sequences are SGHTA and FQGNSA. The CDR3 coding sequence is TGTGCCAGCAGCTTAGGTGGGGACGGAATCGGATCGATGGCCCAGTACTTC. Encoded protein: CASSLGGDGIGSMAQYF.

The chain couples TRBV19 to TRBJ1-3; 9 nucleotides agree with TRBD1. The CDR3 runs 15 residues. Losses at the gene ends were 6 bases for V and 4 bases for J; bases not matched to a gene: 7. CDR1 LNHDA and CDR2 SQIVND come from the germline V gene (reference sequence). The CDR3 sequence: CASRPTGGSGNTIYF. The CDR3 DNA reads TGTGCCAGTAGACCCACAGGGGGCAGCGGAAACACCATATATTTT.

About this clone: The same CDR3 arises from other DNA sequences in this sample as well. This chain joins TRBV5-1 and TRBJ2-5, with 10 bases identical to TRBD1. In germline, CDR1 is SGHRS, CDR2 YFSETQ. Losses at the gene ends were 4 bases for V and 5 bases for J; bases not matched to a gene: 8. The CDR3 spans 15 residues. This chain's CDR3 is CASSPGTGVGETQYF. The CDR3, as DNA: TGCGCCAGCAGCCCCGGGACAGGGGTAGGCGAGACCCAGTACTTC.

CDR3 DNA sequence: TGTGCCATCAGTGAGTCGGAGGGGGGAATCTATGGCTACACCTTC. It is translated as CAISESEGGIYGYTF. V and J are TRBV10-3 and TRBJ1-2; D perhaps matches TRBD1 (6 bases). Trimming pared 0 bases from V and 4 bases from J, leaving 12 bases between. Germline CDR1 ENHRY, CDR2 SYGVKD. This CDR3 region has 15 residues.

The chain links TRBV30 to TRBJ2-3; 7 bases match TRBD2. Germline V gene sequence: CDR1 GTSNPN, CDR2 SVGIG (reference sequence). After removal of 2 bases from V and 4 bases from J, the junction contained 6 bases not matched to a gene. This CDR3 has 14 amino acids. CDR3 sequence (DNA): TGTGCCTGGAGTCACAGTGGGAGGGCAGATACGCAGTATTTT. Translation gives CAWSHSGRADTQYF. Full variable domain (outside the CDR3, taken from reference TRBV30 and TRBJ2-3): SQTIHQWPATLVQPVGSPLSLECTVEGTSNPNLYWYRQAAGRGLQLLFYSVGIGQISSEVPQNLSASRPQDRQFILSSKKLLLSDSGFYLCAWSHSGRADTQYFGPGTRLTVL.

The V and J genes are TRBV27 and TRBJ2-7; 8 nucleotides agree with TRBD2. The CDR3 sequence is 14 residues long. The V gene end was trimmed by 4 bases and the J gene end by 2 bases; junction bases not matched to a gene: 4. Germline loops: CDR1 MNHEY, CDR2 SMNVEV (reference sequence). The CDR3 DNA reads as TGTGCCAGCAGTTCACTAGCGGTTCCCTACGAGCAGTACTTC. Protein sequence: CASSSLAVPYEQYF.

This chain uses TRBV19 with TRBJ2-1; the match to TRBD2 covers 10 bases. This CDR3 has 19 residues. Germline assignment: CDR1 LNHDA and CDR2 SQIVND (reference sequence). V was clipped by 0 bases and J by 11 bases; unmatched bases: 19. CDR3 sequence (DNA): TGTGCCAGTAGTATAGATTTGAAGGGGAGGGCTAGCGGGAGACCCAAGCAGTTCTTC. Translating gives CASSIDLKGRASGRPKQFF. Full variable domain (remainder filled in from reference TRBV19 and TRBJ2-1): DGGITQSPKYLFRKEGQNVTLSCEQNLNHDAMYWYRQDPGQGLRLIYYSQIVNDFQKGDIAEGYSVSREKKESFPLTVTSAQKNPTAFYLCASSIDLKGRASGRPKQFFGPGTRLTVL.

The chain joins TRBV30 to TRBJ1-2; the D gene is possibly TRBD1 (6 bases). Trimming cost V 6 bases and J 3 bases, with 17 bases left between them. Germline-derived CDR1 and CDR2 are GTSNPN and SVGIG (reference sequence). There are 14 residues in the CDR3. CDR3 in amino acids: CACKQGGGYYGYTF. The CDR3 region has the DNA TGTGCCTGCAAACAGGGAGGAGGGTACTATGGCTACACCTTC.

This sequence joins TRBV6-1 and TRBJ1-1, with D possibly TRBD1 on 6 matching bases. Germline loops: CDR1 MNHNS, CDR2 SASEGT. The CDR3 sequence is 13 residues long. Trimming took 10 bases from V and 2 from J, leaving 14 bases between them. CDR3 DNA: TGTGCCAACGTTCAACAGGGAAACACTGAAGCTTTCTTT. Translation: CANVQQGNTEAFF.